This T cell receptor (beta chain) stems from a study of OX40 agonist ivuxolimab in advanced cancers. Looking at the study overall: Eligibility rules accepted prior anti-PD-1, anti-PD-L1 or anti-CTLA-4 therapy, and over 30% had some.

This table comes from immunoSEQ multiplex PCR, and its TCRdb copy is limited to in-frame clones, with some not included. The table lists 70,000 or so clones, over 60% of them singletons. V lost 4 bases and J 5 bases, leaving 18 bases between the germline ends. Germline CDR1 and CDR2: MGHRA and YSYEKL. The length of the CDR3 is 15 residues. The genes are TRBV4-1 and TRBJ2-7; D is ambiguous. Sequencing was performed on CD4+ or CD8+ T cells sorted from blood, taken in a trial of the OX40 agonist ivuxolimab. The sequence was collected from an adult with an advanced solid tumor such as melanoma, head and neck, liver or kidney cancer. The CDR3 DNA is TGCGCCAGCAGCCGGAACCTAGGGTTCCTCCACGAGCAGTACTTC. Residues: CASSRNLGFLHEQYF.